This entry concerns a single T cell receptor beta chain. Cohort assignment relied on participant-reported clinical history. This sample was included in a study of blood T cell repertoires in COVID-19. V gave up 6 bases and J gave up 5 bases, with 17 bases separating them. Germline V gene sequence: CDR1 SGHVS, CDR2 FQNEAQ. This CDR3 is 14 amino acids long. The data were produced by immunoSEQ multiplex PCR, yet TCRdb's version contains in-frame clones alone and is incomplete. The sample holds about 220,000 clones, approximately 83% seen once. Input material: PBMCs or T cells enriched from blood (not recorded which). This chain joins TRBV7-8 and TRBJ2-7; TRBD2 is a possible D gene (6 bases). This TCR derives from a woman aged 55-69 years who had recovered from COVID-19. CDR3 sequence reads: CASSGGAGMDEQYF. As DNA, the CDR3 is TGTGCCAGCAGTGGAGGGGCAGGAATGGACGAGCAGTACTTC.